This T cell receptor (beta chain) was identified in a study of blood T cell repertoires in COVID-19. About the study: COVID-19 samples, acute and convalescent, were from the United States, Italy and Spain.

This CDR3 is 17 amino acids long. The V gene lost 1 base and the J gene lost 0 bases, with 11 bases spanning the gap. Germline V gene lookup returns CDR1 SGHKS and CDR2 YYEKEE (reference sequence). Original handling: Estimation of nucleated cell counts relied on the amplification of reference gene primers. Clones were sequenced by immunoSEQ multiplex PCR, and TCRdb holds only the in-frame ones, with some missing. V and J calls and clone size are given by that table; D and trimming were obtained from the DNA. This sample has roughly 90,000 clones, with 85% to 90% found just once. The V and J genes are TRBV5-5 and TRBJ2-6; weak D call: TRBD1 (6 bases). Sequencing input: peripheral blood. This receptor was identified in a human donor with active COVID-19. The donor label of this sample is uncertain. The CDR3 region is CASSLHPGDSGANVLTF. The DNA of the CDR3 is TGTGCCAGCAGCTTGCACCCAGGGGACTCTGGGGCCAACGTCCTGACTTTC.